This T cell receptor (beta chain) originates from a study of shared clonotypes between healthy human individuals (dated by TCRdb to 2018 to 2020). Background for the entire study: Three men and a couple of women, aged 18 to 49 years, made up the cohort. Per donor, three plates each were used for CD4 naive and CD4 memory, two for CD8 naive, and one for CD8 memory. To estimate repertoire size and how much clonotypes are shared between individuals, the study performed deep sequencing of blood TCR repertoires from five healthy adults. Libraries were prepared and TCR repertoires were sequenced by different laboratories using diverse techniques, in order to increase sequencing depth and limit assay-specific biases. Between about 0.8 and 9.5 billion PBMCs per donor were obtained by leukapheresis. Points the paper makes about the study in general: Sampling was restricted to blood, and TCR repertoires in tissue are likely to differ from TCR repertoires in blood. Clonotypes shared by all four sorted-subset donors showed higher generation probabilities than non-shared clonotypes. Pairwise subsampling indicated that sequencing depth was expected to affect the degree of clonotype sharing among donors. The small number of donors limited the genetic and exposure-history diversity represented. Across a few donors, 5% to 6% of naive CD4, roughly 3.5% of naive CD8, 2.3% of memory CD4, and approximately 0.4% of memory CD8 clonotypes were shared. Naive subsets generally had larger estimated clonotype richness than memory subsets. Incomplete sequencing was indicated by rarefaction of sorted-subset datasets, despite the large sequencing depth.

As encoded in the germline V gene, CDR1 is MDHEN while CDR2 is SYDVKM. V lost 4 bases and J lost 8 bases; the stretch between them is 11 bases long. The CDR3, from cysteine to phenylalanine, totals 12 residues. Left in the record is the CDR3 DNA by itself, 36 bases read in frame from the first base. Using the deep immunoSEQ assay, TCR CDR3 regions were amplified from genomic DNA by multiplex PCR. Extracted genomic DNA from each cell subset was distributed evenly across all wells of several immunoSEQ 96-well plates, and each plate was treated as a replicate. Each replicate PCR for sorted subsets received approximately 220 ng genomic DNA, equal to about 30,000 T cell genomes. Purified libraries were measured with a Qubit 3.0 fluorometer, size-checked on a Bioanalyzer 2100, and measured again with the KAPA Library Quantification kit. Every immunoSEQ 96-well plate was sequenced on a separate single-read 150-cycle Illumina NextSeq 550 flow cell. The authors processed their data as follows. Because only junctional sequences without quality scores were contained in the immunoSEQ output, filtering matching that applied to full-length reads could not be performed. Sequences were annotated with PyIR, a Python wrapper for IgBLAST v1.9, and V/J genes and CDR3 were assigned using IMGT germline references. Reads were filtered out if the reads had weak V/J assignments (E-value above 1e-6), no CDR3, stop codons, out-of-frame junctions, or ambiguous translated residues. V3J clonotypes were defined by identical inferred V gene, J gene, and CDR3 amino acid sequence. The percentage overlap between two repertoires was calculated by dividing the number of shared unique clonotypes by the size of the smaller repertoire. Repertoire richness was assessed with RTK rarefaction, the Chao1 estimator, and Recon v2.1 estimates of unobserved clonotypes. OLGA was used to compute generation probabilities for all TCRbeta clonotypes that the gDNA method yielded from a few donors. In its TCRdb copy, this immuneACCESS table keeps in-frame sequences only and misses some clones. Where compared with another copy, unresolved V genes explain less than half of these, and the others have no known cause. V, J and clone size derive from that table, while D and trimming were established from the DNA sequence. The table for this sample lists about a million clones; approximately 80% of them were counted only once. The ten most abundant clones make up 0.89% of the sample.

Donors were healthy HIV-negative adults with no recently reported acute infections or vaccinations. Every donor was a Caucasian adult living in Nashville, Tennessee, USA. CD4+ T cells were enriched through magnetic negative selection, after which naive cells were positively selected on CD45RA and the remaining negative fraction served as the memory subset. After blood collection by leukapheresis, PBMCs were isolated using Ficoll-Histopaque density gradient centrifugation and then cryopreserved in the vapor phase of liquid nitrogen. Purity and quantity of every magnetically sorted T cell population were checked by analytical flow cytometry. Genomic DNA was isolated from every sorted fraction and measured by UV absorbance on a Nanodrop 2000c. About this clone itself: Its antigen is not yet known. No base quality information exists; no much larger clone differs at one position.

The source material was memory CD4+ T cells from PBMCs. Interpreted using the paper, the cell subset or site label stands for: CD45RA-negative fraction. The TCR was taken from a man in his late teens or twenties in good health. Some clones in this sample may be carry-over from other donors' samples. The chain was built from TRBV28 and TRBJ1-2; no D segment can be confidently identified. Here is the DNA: TGTGCCAGCAGTTCAGGCGTTTGGGGCTACACCTTC. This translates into CASSSGVWGYTF.